Below are 21 T cell receptor beta chains sequenced from a single sample in a study of breast tumors, draining lymph nodes, adjacent tissues. TCRdb analysed the multiplex PCR reads with MiXCR anew, one entry per CDR3 protein. This sample yields roughly 130,000 distinct CDR3 sequences, of which just under 20% are seen a single time; over 3% belongs to the top ten. Samples came from axillary lymph nodes draining the breast cancer. Sequenced input: axillary lymph node tissue. These receptors were collected from a female donor with breast cancer. Some clones in this sample may be carry-over from other donors' samples.

This clonotype turned up a few times. This chain links TRBV3-1 with TRBJ2-1; perhaps TRBD2 as D (5 bases). V was pared by 7 bases and J by 9 bases, with 16 bases between. CDR3 size: 13 residues. The germline V gene encodes CDR1 LGHDT and CDR2 YNNKEL (reference sequence). This chain's CDR3 is CASNRRGSGEQFF. The CDR3 DNA sequence: TGTGCCAGCAACCGTAGAGGGTCCGGTGAGCAGTTCTTC.

This clonotype was observed many times. The V call is TRBV5-1, the J call TRBJ1-4, with 7 bases that match TRBD1. The V segment lost 0 bases and the J segment 4 bases; nucleotides outside the gene matches: 3. Germline loops: CDR1 SGHRS, CDR2 YFSETQ. The length of the CDR3 is 15 residues. The CDR3 loop reads CASSLAGQFNEKLFF. CDR3 bases: TGCGCCAGCAGCTTGGCGGGACAGTTTAATGAAAAACTGTTTTTT.

This clonotype was detected ten times or more. The gene calls are TRBV27 and TRBJ1-6; D ambiguous. Germline loops: CDR1 MNHEY, CDR2 SMNVEV (reference sequence). The CDR3 length is 14 residues. The germline V and J ends were trimmed by 5 bases and 8 bases, with 13 bases remaining between them. Here the CDR3 DNA reads TGTGCCAGCAGTGGACTCTCCATGGATTCACCCCTCCACTTT. Translating gives CASSGLSMDSPLHF.

The V call is TRBV4-2, the J call TRBJ2-2; possibly TRBD1 for D (6 bases). This CDR3 spans 13 amino acids. CDR1 is LGHNA, CDR2 YNFKEQ, per germline. Trimming left V 4 bases short and J 7 bases short, with 10 bases between. For the CDR3, the DNA is TGTGCCAGCAGCCCCAACAGGGTCGGGGAGCTGTTTTTT. As protein: CASSPNRVGELFF.

This clonotype was counted at least ten times. The V call is TRBV4-1, the J call TRBJ2-7; 12 bases match TRBD2. Germline V lookup: CDR1 MGHRA, CDR2 YSYEKL. J was trimmed by 7 bases and V by 1 base; bases with no gene match: 5. This CDR3 region has 15 residues. The CDR3, as DNA: TGCGCCAGCAGCCAAGTCCTAGCGGGAGGGTGGGAGCAGTACTTC. Translation gives CASSQVLAGGWEQYF.

This clonotype was counted at least ten times. CDR3 sequence reads: CASTLHGTAQETQYF. The CDR3 DNA follows: TGTGCCAGCACCCTACACGGGACGGCCCAAGAGACCCAGTACTTC. The chain is built from TRBV6-1 and TRBJ2-5; possibly TRBD1 or TRBD2 for D (5 bases each). Germline V lookup: CDR1 MNHNS, CDR2 SASEGT. The CDR3 is 15 residues long. V dropped 7 bases and J dropped 1 base, with 16 bases sitting between them.

This clonotype was observed at least ten times. This rearrangement joins TRBV5-1 to TRBJ2-2; 10 bases align to TRBD1. V trimming: 4 bases; J trimming: 0 bases; junction bases outside the gene matches: 9. Looked up from germline, CDR1 is SGHRS and CDR2 is YFSETQ. This CDR3 is built from 18 residues. The CDR3 reads CASSRPGQGYANTGELFF. CDR3 coding DNA: TGCGCCAGCAGCAGACCGGGACAGGGGTACGCGAACACCGGGGAGCTGTTTTTT.

The chain recombines TRBV7-9 with TRBJ1-1; D may be TRBD1 (6 bases). V shed 1 base and J shed 4 bases, with 13 bases lying between them. In germline, CDR1 is SEHNR, CDR2 FQNEAQ (reference sequence). The CDR3 totals 15 residues. Here the CDR3 DNA reads TGTGCCAGCAGCTTAGGGCAGGGGCTCGGCACTGAAGCTTTCTTT. This gives the protein CASSLGQGLGTEAFF.

The table lists this clonotype with a few counts. The chain's CDR3 is CASSPRGTLETQYF. The CDR3, as DNA: TGTGCCAGCTCACCAAGGGGGACATTGGAGACCCAGTACTTC. This rearrangement joins TRBV18 to TRBJ2-5, with D possibly TRBD1 on 6 matching bases. Germline V gene lookup returns CDR1 KGHSH and CDR2 LQKENI. The ends were cut back, 2 bases at V and 5 bases at J, with 12 bases in the middle. CDR3 length: 14 residues.

This clonotype was seen at least ten times. The chain joins TRBV12-3 or TRBV12-4 to TRBJ2-7; 7 bases agree with TRBD2. Trimming at V came to 3 bases and at J to 3 bases, leaving 5 bases not matched to a gene. The CDR3 length is 14 residues. The CDR3 DNA follows: TGTGCCAGCAGTTTGCGTGCGGGAGACTACGAGCAGTACTTC. Translating it yields CASSLRAGDYEQYF.

There are many counts of this clonotype. The chain joins TRBV6-1 to TRBJ1-6; D unresolved. The CDR3 spans 15 residues. V shed 1 base and J shed 5 bases, with 9 bases lying between them. Per the germline V gene, CDR1 is MNHNS and CDR2 is SASEGT. The CDR3 here is CASSEDRPDNSPLHF. The CDR3 DNA sequence: TGTGCCAGCAGTGAAGACCGCCCAGATAATTCACCCCTCCACTTT.

V usage is TRBV6-1 and J usage is TRBJ2-2; 10 bases map to TRBD2. Germline V gene sequence: CDR1 MNHNS, CDR2 SASEGT. The V gene end was trimmed by 6 bases and the J gene end by 1 base; junction bases not matched to a gene: 2. This CDR3 spans 15 amino acids. CDR3 in amino acids: CASRASGGNTGELFF. As DNA, the CDR3 is TGTGCCAGCAGGGCTAGCGGGGGGAACACCGGGGAGCTGTTTTTT.

This clonotype was observed at least ten times. The genes are TRBV5-1 and TRBJ2-5; 9 nucleotides line up with TRBD1. The CDR3 has 13 residues. The V and J ends lost 6 bases and 4 bases, in that order; junction bases with no gene match: 4. The germline CDR1 and CDR2 sequences are SGHRS and YFSETQ. In nucleotides, the CDR3 is TGCGCCAGCACCAAGACAGGGGGAGAGACCCAGTACTTC. Its translation: CASTKTGGETQYF.

This clonotype was picked up a small number of times. This chain connects TRBV3-1 to TRBJ1-2; D uncertain. Trimming cost V 0 bases and J 4 bases, with 12 bases left between them. Germline-derived CDR1 and CDR2 are LGHDT and YNNKEL (reference sequence). CDR3 length: 15 amino acids. As DNA, the CDR3 is TGTGCCAGCAGCCAAGATCTGGCAGCTCTCTATGGCTACACCTTC. Translation gives CASSQDLAALYGYTF.

As to this clonotype: A much larger clone is a single base away; this may be a read error. The V gene is TRBV19, the J gene TRBJ1-3; TRBD1 matches 8 bases. V gave up 3 bases and J gave up 8 bases; unmatched junction bases: 9. The CDR3 covers 15 residues. Germline V gene data show CDR1 as LNHDA and CDR2 as SQIVND (reference sequence). As DNA, the CDR3 is TGTGCCAGTAGTATGGGACAGGCCGGGCGGGACACCATATATTTT. This gives the protein CASSMGQAGRDTIYF.

In its sample, this clonotype was seen once. A read error may explain this, as a much larger clone is one base away. V and J are TRBV6-6 and TRBJ2-3; 9 positions match TRBD2. The CDR3 contains 17 residues. The germline CDR1 and CDR2 sequences are MNHNY and SVGAGI (reference sequence). The ends lost 7 bases at V and 0 bases at J; junction bases unmatched: 11. The CDR3 protein is CASKGREGTDSTDTQYF. CDR3 DNA: TGTGCCAGCAAGGGGCGGGAGGGGACCGATAGCACAGATACGCAGTATTTT.

V and J are TRBV9 and TRBJ1-3, with D perhaps matching TRBD1 (5 bases). Germline V lookup: CDR1 SGDLS, CDR2 YYNGEE. V was cut by 0 bases and J by 2 bases, with 15 bases left in between. This CDR3 contains 17 residues. The CDR3 loop reads CASSVEPSGIPGNTIYF. The CDR3 DNA reads as TGTGCCAGCAGCGTAGAGCCCTCAGGGATCCCTGGAAACACCATATATTTT.

This clonotype was recorded once. A much larger clonotype is one base distant, so this may be a read error. The chain joins TRBV20-1 to TRBJ2-1; 10 bases align to TRBD1. Germline CDR1 is DFQATT and CDR2 is SNEGSKA (reference sequence). The CDR3 extends over 15 amino acids. With V trimmed by 0 bases and J by 9 bases, 8 bases remained unmatched. CDR3 nucleotide sequence: TGCAGTGCTAGAGAGTCGGACAGGGGGTTGAGTGAGCAGTTCTTC. As protein: CSARESDRGLSEQFF.

The table lists this clonotype with many counts. This chain connects TRBV19 to TRBJ1-5, with TRBD1 matching 10 bases. After removal of 1 base from V and 5 bases from J, the junction contained 5 bases not matched to a gene. CDR1 is LNHDA and CDR2 is SQIVND in the germline V gene (reference sequence). This CDR3 is built from 16 residues. Written as DNA, the CDR3 is TGTGCCAGTAGTATAGCCCGGGGACAGGGGTATCAGCCCCAGCATTTT. It encodes CASSIARGQGYQPQHF.

The CDR3 reads CSVSGSSGANVLTF. CDR3 DNA sequence: TGCAGCGTTTCCGGGAGCTCTGGGGCCAACGTCCTGACTTTC. The V and J genes are TRBV29-1 and TRBJ2-6; tentative D call: TRBD2 (6 bases). V was shortened by 5 bases and J by 0 bases, with 8 bases between the two germline ends. The CDR3 covers 14 residues. CDR1 SQVTM and CDR2 ANQGSEA come from the germline V gene.

This clonotype has at least ten counts. The V and J genes are TRBV6-5 and TRBJ1-2; D remains unclear. Trimming removed 0 bases at V and 5 bases at J, with 10 bases between. Germline assignment: CDR1 MNHEY and CDR2 SVGAGI. The CDR3 covers 14 residues. CDR3 DNA sequence: TGTGCCAGCAGTTACTCTTCCACCGGATATGGCTACACCTTC. The encoded protein is CASSYSSTGYGYTF.